This TCR beta chain was captured in a study of blood T cell repertoires in COVID-19. Turning to the study itself: Specimens from acute and convalescent COVID-19 originated in the United States, Italy and Spain.

The assay was immunoSEQ multiplex PCR, and TCRdb's table has in-frame clones only and misses some. The sample includes fewer than 100,000 clones, 85% seen only once; the top ten take around 4.1%. The TCR comes from a man between 60 and 70 years old with acute or convalescent COVID-19. The source material was peripheral blood.

The CDR3 spells CASSPSRAGAVNEQFF. CDR3 DNA sequence: TGCGCCAGCAGCCCCTCTCGAGCGGGAGCTGTGAATGAGCAGTTCTTC. The chain links TRBV4-1 to TRBJ2-1; 8 positions match TRBD2. J gave up 7 bases and V 4 bases, and 12 bases lay outside the gene matches. Germline loops: CDR1 MGHRA, CDR2 YSYEKL. There are 16 residues in the CDR3.